This TCR beta chain was documented in a study of CD8+ T cells in alopecia areata. For the study at large: Administration of oral tofacitinib to treated patients was at 5 to 10 mg twice daily. Study-wide results and limits: The study also sequences resident alphabeta T cells of normal skin in scalp samples.

RNA extraction and reverse transcription yielded cDNA as sequencing template. Using immunoSEQ multiplex PCR, the repertoire was profiled, and TCRdb retains in-frame clones only, with some absent. The table has more than 200,000 clones, roughly two fifths seen once. Points on this clone: The antigen remains undetermined.

Treatment in this sample: oral pan-JAK inhibitor, 5-10 mg twice daily. V dropped 8 bases and J dropped 2 bases, with 20 bases sitting between them. This CDR3 is 16 amino acids long. CDR1 and CDR2 (germline): MNHEY, SVGAGI. The sequencing used CD4+ T cells sorted from blood, collected at approximately week 37, from a patient treated with tofacitinib. The chain has TRBV6-5 and TRBJ2-3, with TRBD2 as a possible D gene (5 bases). This TCR came from a human donor with alopecia areata. The CDR3, as DNA: TGTGCCAGCGGTTTAGCGACCGCACGGAACACAGATACGCAGTATTTT. This sequence encodes CASGLATARNTDTQYF.